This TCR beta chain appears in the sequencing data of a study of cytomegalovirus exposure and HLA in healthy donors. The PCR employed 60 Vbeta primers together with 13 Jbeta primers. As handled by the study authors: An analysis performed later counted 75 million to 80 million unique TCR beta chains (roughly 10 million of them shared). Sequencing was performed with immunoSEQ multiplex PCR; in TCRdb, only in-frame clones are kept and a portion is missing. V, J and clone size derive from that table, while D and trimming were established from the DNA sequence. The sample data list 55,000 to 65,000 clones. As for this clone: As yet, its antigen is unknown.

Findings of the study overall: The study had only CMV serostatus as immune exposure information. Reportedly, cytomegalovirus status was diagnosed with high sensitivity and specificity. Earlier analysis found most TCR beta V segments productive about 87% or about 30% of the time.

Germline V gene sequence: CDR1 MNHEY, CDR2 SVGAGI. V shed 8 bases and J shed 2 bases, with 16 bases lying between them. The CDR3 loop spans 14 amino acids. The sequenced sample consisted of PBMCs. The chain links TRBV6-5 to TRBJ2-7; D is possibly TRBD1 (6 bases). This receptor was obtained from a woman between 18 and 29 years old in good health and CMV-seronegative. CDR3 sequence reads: CASSETDRPYEQYF. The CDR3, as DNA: TGTGCCAGCTCCGAAACTGACAGGCCCTACGAGCAGTACTTC.